These 25 T cell receptor beta chains were sequenced from one sample in a study of shared clonotypes between healthy human individuals. Here immunoSEQ multiplex PCR was the method, and the copy in TCRdb shows in-frame clones only, minus some. The sample records about 1,500,000 clones, roughly 97% being singletons. Source material: naive CD4+ T cells sorted from blood. Described subset: CD45RA+ positively selected. The receptors derive from a man younger than 45 in good health.

The chain is built from TRBV11-3 and TRBJ2-1; 7 nucleotides align to TRBD1. The length of the CDR3 is 14 residues. V lost 4 bases and J lost 6; bases outside the gene matches: 6. Germline V gene sequence: CDR1 SGHNT, CDR2 YENEEA. CDR3 DNA sequence: TGTGCCAGCAGCTCGCCTTGGGACAGCAATGAGCAGTTCTTC. This gives the protein CASSSPWDSNEQFF.

This chain links TRBV6-5 with TRBJ2-3; 8 bases agree with TRBD1. There are 15 residues in the CDR3. Trimming took 6 bases from V and 4 from J; bases not matched to a gene: 9. Germline CDR1 is MNHEY and CDR2 is SVGAGI. DNA for the CDR3: TGTGCCAGCAGAAAACAGGGGGGTGGTGCAGATACGCAGTATTTT. The encoded protein is CASRKQGGGADTQYF.

The CDR3 region has the DNA TGTGCCAGCAGGCCAGATCGTGCCGGGGAGCTGTTTTTT. Translating gives CASRPDRAGELFF. This sequence joins TRBV2 and TRBJ2-2, with D unclear. CDR1 is SNHLY, CDR2 FYNNEI, per germline. The CDR3 consists of 13 residues. The V and J ends lost 6 bases and 6 bases respectively, with 11 bases between them.

The chain combines TRBV6-6 with TRBJ2-5, with 9 bases fitting TRBD1. The CDR3 extends over 15 amino acids. The V gene's germline CDR1 is MNHNY and CDR2 SVGAGI (reference sequence). V lost 5 bases, J lost 5 bases, and 9 bases stayed unmatched. The DNA of the CDR3 is TGTGCCAGCAGTGCGGACAGGGGATCGGGGGAGACCCAGTACTTC. Translating gives CASSADRGSGETQYF.

The chain is built from TRBV6-6 and TRBJ2-2; 8 nucleotides line up with TRBD1. This CDR3 is built from 16 residues. Per germline, CDR1 MNHNY and CDR2 SVGAGI (reference sequence). V lost 7 bases to trimming and J lost 5 bases; unmatched junction nucleotides: 12. The CDR3 DNA follows: TGTGCCAGCAACCTGAGCAGGGGGCTAAAAACCGGGGAGCTGTTTTTT. It encodes CASNLSRGLKTGELFF.

The J gene is TRBJ2-7, the V gene TRBV18, with 8 bases fitting TRBD1. Per the germline V gene, CDR1 is KGHSH and CDR2 is LQKENI. The CDR3 covers 15 residues. The trim removed 3 bases at V and 2 bases at J, leaving 6 bases unmatched. This CDR3 reads CASSPFRDRTYEQYF. The CDR3 DNA is TGTGCCAGCTCACCTTTCCGGGACAGGACCTACGAGCAGTACTTC. Complete variable domain (other parts from reference TRBV18 and TRBJ2-7): NAGVMQNPRHLVRRRGQEARLRCSPMKGHSHVYWYRQLPEEGLKFMVYLQKENIIDESGMPKERFSAEFPKEGPSILRIQQVVRGDSAAYFCASSPFRDRTYEQYFGPGTRLTVT.

This clone appeared a single time. The chain employs TRBV6-6 and TRBJ2-1; 9 nucleotides agree with TRBD2. Germline V lookup: CDR1 MNHNY, CDR2 SVGAGI (reference sequence). Germline trimming cut 4 bases from V and 3 bases from J; bases unmatched to any gene: 7. The CDR3 is 16 residues long. As DNA, the CDR3 is TGTGCCAGCAGTTCATATCTAGCGGGAATCTACAATGAGCAGTTCTTC. Translating it yields CASSSYLAGIYNEQFF.

This chain links TRBV6-1 with TRBJ2-1; D could derive from TRBD1 or TRBD2 (5 bases each). Germline V gene lookup returns CDR1 MNHNS and CDR2 SASEGT. Trimming stripped 7 bases from V and 2 bases from J, with 9 bases between. The CDR3 sequence is 13 residues long. The DNA for the CDR3 is TGTGCCAGCACTCCGGGACCCTACAATGAGCAGTTCTTC. It yields the protein CASTPGPYNEQFF.

This chain connects TRBV6-1 to TRBJ1-2; unclear D gene. Germline V CDR1 and CDR2: MNHNS, SASEGT. CDR3 length: 11 residues. V gave up 7 bases and J gave up 7 bases, with 10 bases separating them. In DNA, the CDR3 is TGTGCCAGCACCAACAAATTTGGCTACACCTTC. Encoded protein: CASTNKFGYTF.

The V call is TRBV19, the J call TRBJ1-5; 10 bases line up with TRBD1. This CDR3 is 17 amino acids long. V trimming: 3 bases; J trimming: 4 bases; junction bases outside the gene matches: 9. CDR1 is LNHDA and CDR2 is SQIVND in the germline V gene (reference sequence). CDR3 region: CASSIFGQGVSNQPQHF. In nucleotides, the CDR3 is TGTGCCAGTAGTATCTTCGGACAGGGGGTATCAAATCAGCCCCAGCATTTT. Full variable domain (remainder filled in from reference TRBV19 and TRBJ1-5): DGGITQSPKYLFRKEGQNVTLSCEQNLNHDAMYWYRQDPGQGLRLIYYSQIVNDFQKGDIAEGYSVSREKKESFPLTVTSAQKNPTAFYLCASSIFGQGVSNQPQHFGDGTRLSIL.

This chain joins TRBV9 and TRBJ1-1; TRBD1 matches 7 bases. The CDR3 is made up of 14 amino acids. In germline, CDR1 is SGDLS, CDR2 YYNGEE. Trimming took 4 bases from V and 1 from J; bases not matched to a gene: 4. The CDR3 sequence: CASSMTGTNTEAFF. CDR3 DNA: TGTGCCAGCAGCATGACAGGGACGAACACTGAAGCTTTCTTT.

The J gene is TRBJ2-1, the V gene TRBV5-1; 10 nucleotides agree with TRBD2. CDR1 is SGHRS, CDR2 YFSETQ, per germline. The CDR3 runs 15 residues. V lost 1 base, J lost 9 bases, and 7 bases stayed unmatched. The CDR3 nucleotides are TGCGCCAGCAGCTTGTGGTCTAGCGGGAGTGGTGAGCAGTTCTTC. The encoded protein is CASSLWSSGSGEQFF.

The CDR3 DNA reads TGTGCCAGCAGTATGCGTACCGGGACTAGCGGTCGGCAGTACTTC. Protein: CASSMRTGTSGRQYF. The chain carries TRBV28 and TRBJ2-7, with 11 bases fitting TRBD2. The V gene end was trimmed by 5 bases and the J gene end by 9 bases; junction bases not matched to a gene: 12. The CDR3 runs 15 residues. Per germline, CDR1 MDHEN and CDR2 SYDVKM.

This chain joins TRBV9 and TRBJ2-4; D is uncertain. Trimming removed 2 bases at V and 7 bases at J, with 13 bases between. This CDR3 comprises 14 residues. Per the germline V gene, CDR1 is SGDLS and CDR2 is YYNGEE. The CDR3 DNA is TGTGCCAGCAGCGTGGACCCGCTTGGCAACATTCAGTACTTC. This translates into CASSVDPLGNIQYF.

V usage is TRBV11-3 and J usage is TRBJ2-5, with no clear D. From germline, CDR1 is SGHNT and CDR2 YENEEA. The ends were cut back, 0 bases at V and 7 bases at J, with 9 bases in the middle. CDR3 length: 13 residues. The CDR3 here is CASSLEAGGTQYF. The CDR3 nucleotides are TGTGCCAGCAGCTTAGAGGCCGGTGGGACCCAGTACTTC.

This chain connects TRBV2 to TRBJ2-3; no firm D call. CDR1 is SNHLY and CDR2 is FYNNEI in the germline V gene. V was cut by 2 bases and J by 2 bases, with 11 bases left in between. This CDR3 spans 15 amino acids. In DNA, the CDR3 is TGTGCCAGCAGTGAAATATCCGCTTTCACAGATACGCAGTATTTT. Encoded protein: CASSEISAFTDTQYF.

This clone was picked up one time. This rearrangement joins TRBV7-3 to TRBJ2-1; 10 bases match TRBD2. The junction had 11 bases not matched to a gene; V was cut back by 5 bases and J by 7 bases. Germline CDR1 reads SGHTA; CDR2 reads FQGTGA. The length of the CDR3 is 16 residues. The CDR3 loop is CASSPNRLAGENEQFF. CDR3 DNA: TGTGCCAGCAGCCCCAATCGACTAGCGGGCGAAAATGAGCAGTTCTTC.

The rearrangement joins TRBV4-1 to TRBJ2-2, with D possibly being TRBD1 (6 bases). The length of the CDR3 is 15 residues. CDR1 is MGHRA, CDR2 YSYEKL, per germline. V was clipped by 0 bases and J by 4 bases, with 9 bases between them. Here the CDR3 DNA reads TGCGCCAGCAGCCAAGATGACAGGACCACCGGGGAGCTGTTTTTT. This encodes CASSQDDRTTGELFF.

The rearrangement uses TRBV28 and TRBJ2-3, with 8 nucleotides matching TRBD2. The CDR3 is 16 residues long. The germline gives CDR1 MDHEN, CDR2 SYDVKM. The ends lost 5 bases at V and 3 bases at J; junction bases unmatched: 10. This chain's CDR3 is CASSTSGSGITDTQYF. In nucleotides, the CDR3 is TGTGCCAGCAGTACAAGCGGGAGTGGGATAACAGATACGCAGTATTTT.

The chain links TRBV11-2 to TRBJ1-4; D remains ambiguous. The CDR3 loop spans 15 amino acids. The germline V gene has CDR1 SGHAT and CDR2 FQNNGV. V shed 8 bases and J shed 3 bases, with 16 bases lying between them. CDR3 sequence (DNA): TGTGCCAGCCCACACACGAAGAGGGCTAATGAAAAACTGTTTTTT. Its translation is CASPHTKRANEKLFF.

The CDR3 DNA is TGTGCCAGCAGTCCCCTCGTCCGTAAGCAGTTCTTC. Its translation: CASSPLVRKQFF. The V and J genes are TRBV28 and TRBJ2-1; D uncertain. CDR1 and CDR2 (germline): MDHEN, SYDVKM. V lost 5 bases to trimming and J lost 11 bases, with 13 bases between them. The CDR3 runs to 12 residues. The entire variable domain, with the rest obtained from reference TRBV28 and TRBJ2-1, is as follows: DVKVTQSSRYLVKRTGEKVFLECVQDMDHENMFWYRQDPGLGLRLIYFSYDVKMKEKGDIPEGYSVSREKKERFSLILESASTNQTSMYLCASSPLVRKQFFGPGTRLTVL.

The chain couples TRBV10-3 to TRBJ2-5; weak D call: TRBD2 (5 bases). The CDR3 sequence is 17 residues long. Per the germline V gene, CDR1 is ENHRY and CDR2 is SYGVKD. V gave up 0 bases and J gave up 2 bases, with 16 bases separating them. CDR3 amino acids: CAISESREAEIQETQYF. Here the CDR3 DNA reads TGTGCCATCAGTGAGTCCAGAGAAGCGGAGATTCAAGAGACCCAGTACTTC.

The chain uses TRBV5-5 and TRBJ1-2; the D gene is possibly TRBD1 (6 bases). V lost 0 bases and J lost 7, with 13 bases in between. The CDR3 is 14 residues long. The germline CDR1 and CDR2 sequences are SGHKS and YYEKEE (reference sequence). The CDR3 DNA reads as TGTGCCAGCAGCTTGGGAGGGGGGATAACTGGCTACACCTTC. It specifies CASSLGGGITGYTF.

Details on this clone: Distinct nucleotide sequences in the sample also encode this CDR3. V and J are TRBV27 and TRBJ1-5; unclear D gene. Germline V gives CDR1 MNHEY, CDR2 SMNVEV (reference sequence). With 1 base removed from V and 7 bases from J, the gap between germline ends came to 5 bases. CDR3 size: 12 residues. The CDR3: CASSLLGQPQHF. CDR3 DNA: TGTGCCAGCAGTTTATTGGGACAGCCCCAGCATTTT.

The gene calls are TRBV7-3 and TRBJ2-5, with D tentatively TRBD1 (6 bases). The CDR3 is made up of 15 amino acids. Germline V CDR1 and CDR2: SGHTA, FQGTGA. V lost 1 base and J lost 1, with 10 bases in between. In DNA, the CDR3 is TGTGCCAGCAGCTTAAGCCAGGGGTTCCAAGAGACCCAGTACTTC. Translating it yields CASSLSQGFQETQYF.